These T cell receptor beta chains were read from a single sample in a study of OX40 agonist ivuxolimab in advanced cancers. Data came from immunoSEQ multiplex PCR; TCRdb stores just in-frame clones and leaves some out. The sample consists of under 55,000 clones, 90% to 95% of them appearing once. This specimen consisted of CD4+ or CD8+ T cells sorted from blood, obtained in a trial of the OX40 agonist ivuxolimab. Receptor source: an adult with an advanced solid tumor such as melanoma, head and neck, liver or kidney cancer. CDR3s leave out the opening cysteine and the closing phenylalanine or tryptophan. Only part of the rows carry a size: once, few, many, or a class if the clone is expanded.

j_call: TRBJ1-2
v_call: TRBV9
clone_size: .
cdr3_aa: ASSVAPGQEKGYT

j_call: TRBJ2-1
v_call: TRBV5-4
clone_size: .
cdr3_aa: ASSLAGLAGLSLYNEQF

j_call: TRBJ2-7
v_call: TRBV7-9
clone_size: .
cdr3_aa: ASSPTGTSYEQY

j_call: TRBJ2-5
v_call: TRBV13
clone_size: .
cdr3_aa: ASSHALTGYQETQY

j_call: TRBJ2-4
v_call: TRBV27
clone_size: .
cdr3_aa: ASSNRGLNIQY

j_call: TRBJ1-2
v_call: TRBV2
clone_size: .
cdr3_aa: ASTQTAPQDPFGYT

j_call: TRBJ2-5
v_call: TRBV9
clone_size: once
cdr3_aa: ASSEGTAEYQETQY

j_call: TRBJ2-3
v_call: TRBV9
clone_size: once
cdr3_aa: ASSIDGTSTDTQY

j_call: TRBJ2-2
v_call: TRBV6-5
clone_size: once
cdr3_aa: ASSFTNTGELF

j_call: TRBJ2-7
v_call: TRBV4-3
clone_size: .
cdr3_aa: ASSQGRGPYEQY

j_call: TRBJ2-7
v_call: TRBV13
clone_size: .
cdr3_aa: ASSLTGLLGEQY

j_call: TRBJ1-4
v_call: TRBV4-3
clone_size: .
cdr3_aa: ASSQEPGNEKLF

j_call: TRBJ2-1
v_call: TRBV12-5
clone_size: .
cdr3_aa: ASGLVLAGEVSYNEQF

j_call: TRBJ2-1
v_call: TRBV9
clone_size: .
cdr3_aa: ASTSGRSHEQF

j_call: TRBJ2-1
v_call: TRBV4-3
clone_size: .
cdr3_aa: ASSPSGSPSNEQF

j_call: TRBJ2-7
v_call: TRBV2
clone_size: few
cdr3_aa: ASMQGAPYEQY

j_call: TRBJ1-1
v_call: TRBV4-3
clone_size: .
cdr3_aa: ASSPLQGWGTEAF

j_call: TRBJ1-5
v_call: TRBV6-5
clone_size: once
cdr3_aa: ASSYRINQPQH

j_call: TRBJ2-7
v_call: TRBV28
clone_size: .
cdr3_aa: ASSLSRASYEQY

j_call: TRBJ2-2
v_call: TRBV6-5
clone_size: .
cdr3_aa: ASSYWNNTGELF

j_call: TRBJ2-7
v_call: TRBV19
clone_size: .
cdr3_aa: ASSTRTLYEQY

j_call: TRBJ2-3
v_call: TRBV11-2
clone_size: .
cdr3_aa: ASSLGAIFTDTQY

j_call: TRBJ2-5
v_call: TRBV11-2
clone_size: .
cdr3_aa: ASSLEGTGETQY

j_call: TRBJ2-7
v_call: TRBV2
clone_size: .
cdr3_aa: ASSDGEGVITYEQY

j_call: TRBJ2-7
v_call: TRBV27
clone_size: once
cdr3_aa: ASSLSGNYEQY

j_call: TRBJ2-1
v_call: TRBV27
clone_size: .
cdr3_aa: ASSLDSYNEQF

j_call: TRBJ2-1
v_call: TRBV9
clone_size: few
cdr3_aa: ASSVGLAGYNEQF

j_call: TRBJ2-7
v_call: TRBV28
clone_size: .
cdr3_aa: ASSLSGSTYEQY

j_call: TRBJ1-4
v_call: TRBV4-3
clone_size: .
cdr3_aa: ASSRLTGSDEKLF

j_call: TRBJ2-7
v_call: TRBV11-3
clone_size: .
cdr3_aa: ASSLAYGYEQY

j_call: TRBJ2-7
v_call: TRBV9
clone_size: .
cdr3_aa: AITGTSYEQY

j_call: TRBJ2-7
v_call: TRBV28
clone_size: .
cdr3_aa: ASSPHSKTPYEQY

j_call: TRBJ1-2
v_call: TRBV7-9
clone_size: .
cdr3_aa: ASSFYPFQATQNYGYT

j_call: TRBJ2-1
v_call: TRBV2
clone_size: few
cdr3_aa: ASSDGTASGIYNEQF

j_call: TRBJ2-7
v_call: TRBV27
clone_size: .
cdr3_aa: ASSSRGFYEQY

j_call: TRBJ1-1
v_call: TRBV19
clone_size: once
cdr3_aa: ASRAALNLNTEAF

j_call: TRBJ2-1
v_call: TRBV7-6
clone_size: .
cdr3_aa: ASSSEVDPSSYNEQF

j_call: TRBJ1-6
v_call: TRBV7-8
clone_size: .
cdr3_aa: ASSYRVQDSYNSPLH

j_call: TRBJ2-7
v_call: TRBV10-1
clone_size: once
cdr3_aa: ASSENLAGTSYEQY

j_call: TRBJ2-3
v_call: TRBV2
clone_size: .
cdr3_aa: ASSDWGMADTQY

j_call: TRBJ2-1
v_call: TRBV4-1
clone_size: .
cdr3_aa: ASSQGVYNEQF

j_call: TRBJ2-7
v_call: TRBV10-3
clone_size: .
cdr3_aa: AIGGRPYEQY

j_call: TRBJ2-1
v_call: TRBV2
clone_size: .
cdr3_aa: ASHGGDKYNEQF

j_call: TRBJ2-1
v_call: TRBV9
clone_size: .
cdr3_aa: ASSVWVAVGAGNEQF

j_call: TRBJ2-1
v_call: TRBV28
clone_size: .
cdr3_aa: ASSYNRALNNEQF

j_call: TRBJ1-4
v_call: TRBV7-9
clone_size: .
cdr3_aa: ASSLGPTNEKLF

j_call: TRBJ1-2
v_call: TRBV2
clone_size: .
cdr3_aa: ASSIGGSTANYGYT

j_call: TRBJ2-7
v_call: TRBV9
clone_size: .
cdr3_aa: ASSHYGDYEQY

j_call: TRBJ1-5
v_call: TRBV19
clone_size: once
cdr3_aa: ASSATGWGNQPQH